This entry lists 21 T cell receptor beta chains sequenced from one sample in a study of T cells in Graves' hyperthyroidism and ophthalmopathy. TCR beta CDR3 regions were amplified from RNA. TCR CDR3 regions were first amplified by RT-PCR with HTBI primers. TCRdb passed the multiplex PCR reads through MiXCR, listing each CDR3 protein once. The sample contains more than 650,000 distinct CDR3 sequences, about 15% of which appear only once. The material sequenced was blood. The source of these receptors is a woman younger than 30 with Graves' hyperthyroidism.

The chain recombines TRBV7-2 with TRBJ2-1; unclear D gene. The CDR3 extends over 15 amino acids. The germline CDR1 and CDR2 sequences are SGHTA and FQGNSA. V was trimmed by 1 base and J by 3 bases, leaving 10 bases between them. The CDR3 here is CASSLGSGVYNEQFF. The DNA for the CDR3 is TGTGCCAGCAGCTTAGGGAGTGGGGTCTACAATGAGCAGTTCTTC. Variable domain in full (rest from reference TRBV7-2 and TRBJ2-1): GAGVSQSPSNKVTEKGKDVELRCDPISGHTALYWYRQSLGQGLEFLIYFQGNSAPDKSGLPSDRFSAERTGGSVSTLTIQRTQQEDSAVYLCASSLGSGVYNEQFFGPGTRLTVL.

This clonotype was counted a few times. The V and J genes are TRBV7-2 and TRBJ2-1; 9 bases are a match to TRBD2. The CDR3 sequence is 18 residues long. Germline V lookup: CDR1 SGHTA, CDR2 FQGNSA. V lost 6 bases to trimming and J lost 7 bases; unmatched junction nucleotides: 19. CDR3 nucleotide sequence: TGTGCCAGCAGGGATAGGCGGGGCGTAGCGGGAGATACAAATGAGCAGTTCTTC. Translating it yields CASRDRRGVAGDTNEQFF.

This clonotype was seen a single time. The gene calls are TRBV7-3 and TRBJ2-1, with D unresolved. The length of the CDR3 is 12 residues. Trimming pared 5 bases from V and 8 bases from J, leaving 10 bases between. Germline V gene lookup returns CDR1 SGHTA and CDR2 FQGTGA. CDR3 loop: CASSSNWHEQFF. In DNA form, the CDR3 reads TGTGCCAGCAGCAGTAATTGGCATGAGCAGTTCTTC.

The J gene is TRBJ1-1, the V gene TRBV27; 9 bases fit TRBD1. Looked up from germline, CDR1 is MNHEY and CDR2 is SMNVEV (reference sequence). The CDR3 runs 16 residues. V was clipped by 5 bases and J by 5 bases; unmatched bases: 12. The CDR3 sequence is CASSPGQGIGKTEAFF. The CDR3 DNA follows: TGTGCCAGCAGTCCCGGACAGGGGATCGGTAAGACTGAAGCTTTCTTT.

This clonotype was counted ten times or more. This chain links TRBV20-1 with TRBJ1-5; tentatively, D is TRBD1 (6 bases). Per germline, CDR1 DFQATT and CDR2 SNEGSKA (reference sequence). V shed 3 bases and J shed 4 bases, with 10 bases lying between them. The CDR3 totals 13 residues. This chain's CDR3 is CSASGGGNQPQHF. CDR3 sequence (DNA): TGCAGTGCTAGCGGAGGGGGTAATCAGCCCCAGCATTTT.

A word on this clonotype: Given a much more abundant clone one base away, this may be a read error. The V and J genes are TRBV5-4 and TRBJ2-1; no definite D call. The tail of the sequence fits TRBJ2-7 better, so the J call may be wrong. CDR1 and CDR2 (germline): SGHNT, YYREEE (reference sequence). CDR3 length equals 19 residues. CDR3 in amino acids: CASSLGPYTYRGTYNEQYF. The CDR3 nucleotides are TGTGCCAGCAGCCTCGGACCGTACACCTACCGAGGCACCTACAATGAGCAGTACTTC.

In regard to this clonotype: This sequence may be a read error, since a much larger clone differs from it by one base. The V and J genes are TRBV18 and TRBJ1-4, with D perhaps matching TRBD1 (5 bases). Trimming shortened V by 5 bases and J by 8 bases, and 21 bases separated the two germline ends. Per the germline V gene, CDR1 is KGHSH and CDR2 is LQKENI. CDR3 size: 16 residues. As DNA, the CDR3 is TGTGCCAGCTCAAAGGAGTCTCCGGCGCGGGGGGAAAAACTGTTTTTT. Its protein is CASSKESPARGEKLFF.

This clonotype appeared many times. This chain connects TRBV7-9 to TRBJ2-3; possible D gene TRBD2, 5 bases. The CDR3 has 14 amino acids. The V gene's germline CDR1 is SEHNR and CDR2 FQNEAQ (reference sequence). The V gene lost 3 bases and the J gene lost 4 bases, with 11 bases spanning the gap. In DNA form, the CDR3 reads TGTGCCAGCAGCTTTATCCGAGGGTCAGATACGCAGTATTTT. It is translated as CASSFIRGSDTQYF. Full variable domain (outside the CDR3, taken from reference TRBV7-9 and TRBJ2-3): DTGVSQNPRHKITKRGQNVTFRCDPISEHNRLYWYRQTLGQGPEFLTYFQNEAQLEKSRLLSDRFSAERPKGSFSTLEIQRTEQGDSAMYLCASSFIRGSDTQYFGPGTRLTVL.

This clonotype was seen at least ten times. The V gene is TRBV6-1, the J gene TRBJ2-2, with D perhaps matching TRBD2 (6 bases). Trimming took 6 bases from V and 1 from J, leaving 15 bases between them. This CDR3 comprises 16 residues. The germline CDR1 and CDR2 sequences are MNHNS and SASEGT. The CDR3 region has the DNA TGTGCCAGCAGAAAAGGCCAGGGAGGGAACACCGGGGAGCTGTTTTTT. Its protein is CASRKGQGGNTGELFF.

The V gene is TRBV10-1, the J gene TRBJ2-3, with TRBD1 identical over 9 bases. The germline gives CDR1 WNHNN, CDR2 SYGVQD (reference sequence). The length of the CDR3 is 13 residues. V gave up 4 bases and J gave up 10 bases; unmatched junction bases: 6. The CDR3 region has the DNA TGCGCCAGCAGTGGGGGACAGGGTCAGGCGCAGTATTTT. This codes for CASSGGQGQAQYF.

In this sample, this clonotype turned up many times. The chain is built from TRBV6-2 or TRBV6-3 and TRBJ1-4; D ambiguous. Trimming took 3 bases from V and 3 from J, leaving 8 bases between them. From germline, CDR1 is MNHEY and CDR2 SVGEGT. The CDR3 is made up of 14 amino acids. DNA for the CDR3: TGTGCCAGCAGTTATGTACAGCCTAATGAAAAACTGTTTTTT. This codes for CASSYVQPNEKLFF.

This clonotype was picked up a small number of times. The V gene is TRBV7-8, the J gene TRBJ2-2, with 8 bases matching TRBD2. The V and J ends lost 8 bases and 9 bases, in that order; junction bases with no gene match: 8. CDR1 is SGHVS and CDR2 is FQNEAQ in the germline V gene. The CDR3 length is 13 residues. The CDR3 reads CASGAGGGRELFF. The CDR3 DNA follows: TGTGCCAGCGGAGCCGGGGGGGGACGGGAGCTGTTTTTT.

In its sample, this clonotype was seen a few times. The chain recombines TRBV12-3 or TRBV12-4 with TRBJ1-3; D remains unclear. CDR3 length: 14 residues. Trimming removed 1 base at V and 10 bases at J, with 14 bases between. In DNA, the CDR3 is TGTGCCAGCAGTTTAGTGGGTGACTTTGGTACCATATATTTT. Protein: CASSLVGDFGTIYF.

This clonotype was recorded at least ten times. The CDR3, as DNA: TGTGCCAGCAGCCGTGGCGGGGGCCTGGATGAGCAGTTCTTC. This codes for CASSRGGGLDEQFF. This chain connects TRBV7-9 to TRBJ2-1, with D tentatively TRBD2 (7 bases). The CDR3 covers 14 residues. Germline lookup yields CDR1 SEHNR and CDR2 FQNEAQ (reference sequence). Between the trimmed V and J ends, which lost 5 bases and 8 bases, there was a span of 16 bases.

At least ten counts were recorded for this clonotype. This chain links TRBV10-3 with TRBJ1-1, with TRBD1 matching over 8 bases. The germline gives CDR1 ENHRY, CDR2 SYGVKD. V was clipped by 2 bases and J by 1 base; unmatched bases: 3. The CDR3 sequence is 15 residues long. The CDR3 region has the DNA TGTGCCATCAGTGAGGGACAGGGACCGAACACTGAAGCTTTCTTT. Translated: CAISEGQGPNTEAFF.

Here the CDR3 DNA reads TGCAGTCCTGGACAGGGTTCGGAAGGCTACACCTTC. It translates to CSPGQGSEGYTF. V usage is TRBV20-1 and J usage is TRBJ1-2, with 8 nucleotides matching TRBD1. This CDR3 contains 12 residues. Trimming took 8 bases from V and 8 from J; bases not matched to a gene: 10. Germline assignment: CDR1 DFQATT and CDR2 SNEGSKA (reference sequence).

The table lists this clonotype with many counts. The J gene is TRBJ2-1, the V gene TRBV6-5; TRBD2 matches 10 bases. Looked up from germline, CDR1 is MNHEY and CDR2 is SVGAGI. The V gene end was trimmed by 0 bases and the J gene end by 5 bases; junction bases not matched to a gene: 10. This CDR3 has 18 amino acids. The CDR3 protein is CASSYSLPRLAGDNEQFF. CDR3 DNA sequence: TGTGCCAGCAGTTACTCCCTACCCCGGCTAGCGGGGGACAATGAGCAGTTCTTC.

This clonotype was observed many times. V and J are TRBV6-1 and TRBJ1-5; 8 bases are a match to TRBD1. This CDR3 is 13 amino acids long. The V segment lost 7 bases and the J segment 7 bases; nucleotides outside the gene matches: 6. Per germline, CDR1 MNHNS and CDR2 SASEGT. The CDR3 DNA is TGTGCCAGCACCGACCAGGGGGCCCAGCCCCAGCATTTT. Translating it yields CASTDQGAQPQHF.

This clonotype was seen ten or more times. V usage is TRBV11-2 and J usage is TRBJ2-1; the match to TRBD1 covers 7 bases. There are 15 residues in the CDR3. The trim removed 0 bases at V and 13 bases at J, leaving 12 bases unmatched. Germline V gives CDR1 SGHAT, CDR2 FQNNGV. CDR3 loop: CASSLDKGARVGQFF. In DNA form, the CDR3 reads TGTGCCAGCAGCTTAGATAAGGGGGCACGTGTTGGTCAGTTCTTC.

In this sample, this clonotype turned up many times. The chain links TRBV20-1 to TRBJ2-7, with 7 bases that match TRBD1. V lost 6 bases, J lost 2 bases, and 10 bases stayed unmatched. CDR3 length: 14 residues. Germline assignment: CDR1 DFQATT and CDR2 SNEGSKA (reference sequence). CDR3 region: CSARAGTATYEQYF. As DNA, the CDR3 is TGCAGTGCCCGCGCCGGGACAGCGACCTACGAGCAGTACTTC.

The V and J genes are TRBV6-1 and TRBJ1-1; possible D gene TRBD1, 6 bases. V lost 6 bases and J lost 3, with 20 bases in between. In germline, CDR1 is MNHNS, CDR2 SASEGT. The CDR3 has 16 residues. This CDR3 reads CASSFTGMGSDTEAFF. In DNA form, the CDR3 reads TGTGCCAGCAGCTTCACAGGGATGGGGTCGGACACTGAAGCTTTCTTT.